The present TCR beta chain was sequenced within a study of shared clonotypes between healthy human individuals. Per sorted-subset replicate PCR, input was approximately 0.2 ug DNA, representing around 30,000 T cell genomes. Generated by immunoSEQ multiplex PCR, the TCRdb table keeps only in-frame clones and is missing some. The table shows around 1,900,000 clones, with roughly 95% occurring only once. As defined, naive CD8 cells were CD45RO-negative and positively selected for CCR7, with terminally differentiated effector memory CD45RA+ cells excluded. V shed 5 bases and J 6 bases; nucleotides not matched to a gene: 7. This CDR3 spans 13 amino acids. The germline gives CDR1 SGHTA, CDR2 FQGTGA.

Sample: naive CD8+ T cells from PBMCs. V is TRBV7-3 and J is TRBJ2-7, with 7 bases that match TRBD1. The clonotype originates from a man younger than 35 in good health. Some clones in this sample may be carry-over from other donors' samples. As DNA, the CDR3 is TGTGCCAGCAGCACAGGGACAGCAACCGAGCAGTACTTC. It specifies CASSTGTATEQYF.